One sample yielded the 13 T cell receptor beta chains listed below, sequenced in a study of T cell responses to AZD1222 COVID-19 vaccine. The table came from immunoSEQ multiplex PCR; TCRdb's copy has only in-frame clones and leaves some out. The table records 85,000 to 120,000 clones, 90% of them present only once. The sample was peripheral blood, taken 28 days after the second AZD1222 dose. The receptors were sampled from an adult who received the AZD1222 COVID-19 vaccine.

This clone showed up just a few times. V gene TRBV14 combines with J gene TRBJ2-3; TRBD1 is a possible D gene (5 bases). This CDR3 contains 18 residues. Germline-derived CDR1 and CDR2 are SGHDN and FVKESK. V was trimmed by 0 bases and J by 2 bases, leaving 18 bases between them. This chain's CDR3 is CASSQDQGARYNTDTQYF. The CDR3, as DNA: TGTGCCAGCAGCCAAGACCAGGGCGCTCGTTACAACACAGATACGCAGTATTTT.

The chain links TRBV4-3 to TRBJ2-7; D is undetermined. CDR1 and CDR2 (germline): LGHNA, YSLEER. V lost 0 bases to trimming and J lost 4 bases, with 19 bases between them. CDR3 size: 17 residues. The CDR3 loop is CASSQDLRQGSNYEQYF. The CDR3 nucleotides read TGCGCCAGCAGCCAAGATTTAAGGCAAGGGTCCAATTACGAGCAGTACTTC.

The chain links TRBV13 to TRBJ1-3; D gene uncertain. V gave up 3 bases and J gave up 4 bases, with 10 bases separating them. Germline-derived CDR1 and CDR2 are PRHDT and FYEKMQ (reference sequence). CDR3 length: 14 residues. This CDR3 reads CASSLRLMGNTIYF. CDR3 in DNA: TGTGCCAGCAGCTTGCGGCTTATGGGAAACACCATATATTTT.

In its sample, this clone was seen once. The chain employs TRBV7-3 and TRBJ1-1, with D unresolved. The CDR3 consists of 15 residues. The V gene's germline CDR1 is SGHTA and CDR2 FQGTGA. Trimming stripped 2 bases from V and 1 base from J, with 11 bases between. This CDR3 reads CASSLSVGANTEAFF. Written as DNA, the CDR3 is TGTGCCAGCAGCTTATCCGTGGGAGCGAACACTGAAGCTTTCTTT.

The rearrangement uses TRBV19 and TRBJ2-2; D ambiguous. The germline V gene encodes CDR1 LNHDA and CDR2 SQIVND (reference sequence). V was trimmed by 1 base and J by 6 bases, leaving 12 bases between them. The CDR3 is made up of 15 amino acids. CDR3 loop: CASSIVPRIPGELFF. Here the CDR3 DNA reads TGTGCCAGTAGTATAGTGCCACGGATCCCCGGGGAGCTGTTTTTT.

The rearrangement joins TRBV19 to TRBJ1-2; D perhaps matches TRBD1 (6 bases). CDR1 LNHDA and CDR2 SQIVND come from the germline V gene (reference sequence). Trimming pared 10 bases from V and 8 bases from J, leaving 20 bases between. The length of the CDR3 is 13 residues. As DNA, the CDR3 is TGTGCCATAAGGCGGCAGGGGTTCCGCGGCTACACCTTC. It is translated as CAIRRQGFRGYTF. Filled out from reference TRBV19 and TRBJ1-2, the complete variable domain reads DGGITQSPKYLFRKEGQNVTLSCEQNLNHDAMYWYRQDPGQGLRLIYYSQIVNDFQKGDIAEGYSVSREKKESFPLTVTSAQKNPTAFYLCAIRRQGFRGYTFGSGTRLTVV.

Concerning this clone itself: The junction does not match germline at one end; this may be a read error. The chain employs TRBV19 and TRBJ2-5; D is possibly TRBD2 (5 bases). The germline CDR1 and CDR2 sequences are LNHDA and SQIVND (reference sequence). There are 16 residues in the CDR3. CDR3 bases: TGCCCCAAGGGCCCAGGCACGGGATCCCCACAAGAGACCCAGTACTTC. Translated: CPKGPGTGSPQETQYF.

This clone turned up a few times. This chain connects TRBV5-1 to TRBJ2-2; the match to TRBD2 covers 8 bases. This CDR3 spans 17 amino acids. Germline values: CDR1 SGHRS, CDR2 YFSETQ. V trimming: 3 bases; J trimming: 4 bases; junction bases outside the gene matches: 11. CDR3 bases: TGCGCCAGCAGCTACGGGACTAGTCGAGGGGGCACCGGGGAGCTGTTTTTT. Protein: CASSYGTSRGGTGELFF.

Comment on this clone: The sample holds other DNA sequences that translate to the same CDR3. The CDR3 is CASSSKQGAGEQYF. The CDR3 DNA follows: TGTGCCAGCAGCTCGAAACAGGGGGCGGGCGAGCAGTACTTC. The V gene is TRBV5-4, the J gene TRBJ2-7; TRBD1 aligns across 9 bases. CDR1 SGHNT and CDR2 YYREEE come from the germline V gene (reference sequence). This CDR3 region has 14 residues. J lost 6 bases, V lost 3 bases, and 7 bases had no gene match.

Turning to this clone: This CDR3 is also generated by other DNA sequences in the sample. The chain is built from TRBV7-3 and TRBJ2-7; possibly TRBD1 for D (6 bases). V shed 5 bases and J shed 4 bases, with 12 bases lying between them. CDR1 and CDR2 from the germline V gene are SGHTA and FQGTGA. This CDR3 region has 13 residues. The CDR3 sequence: CASSPDRGYEQYF. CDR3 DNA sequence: TGTGCCAGCAGCCCGGACAGAGGGTACGAGCAGTACTTC.

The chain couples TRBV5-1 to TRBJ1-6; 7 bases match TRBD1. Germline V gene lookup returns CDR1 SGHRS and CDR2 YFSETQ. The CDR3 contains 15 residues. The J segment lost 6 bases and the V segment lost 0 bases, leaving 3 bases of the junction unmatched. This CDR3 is CASSLEQGGNSPLHF. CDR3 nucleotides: TGCGCCAGCAGCTTGGAGCAGGGGGGTAATTCACCCCTCCACTTT.

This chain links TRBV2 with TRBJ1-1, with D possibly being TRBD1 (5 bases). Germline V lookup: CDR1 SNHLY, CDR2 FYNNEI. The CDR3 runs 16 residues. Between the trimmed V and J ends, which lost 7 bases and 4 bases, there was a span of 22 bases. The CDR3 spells CASTLEPGKGSTEAFF. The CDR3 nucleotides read TGTGCCAGCACACTCGAACCAGGGAAAGGTAGCACTGAAGCTTTCTTT.

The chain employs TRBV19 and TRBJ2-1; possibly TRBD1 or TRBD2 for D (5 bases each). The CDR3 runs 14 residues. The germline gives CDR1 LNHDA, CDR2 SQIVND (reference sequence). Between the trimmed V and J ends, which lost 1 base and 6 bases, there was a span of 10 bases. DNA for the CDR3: TGTGCCAGTAGTATAGCCCCGGGACCCAATGAGCAGTTCTTC. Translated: CASSIAPGPNEQFF.